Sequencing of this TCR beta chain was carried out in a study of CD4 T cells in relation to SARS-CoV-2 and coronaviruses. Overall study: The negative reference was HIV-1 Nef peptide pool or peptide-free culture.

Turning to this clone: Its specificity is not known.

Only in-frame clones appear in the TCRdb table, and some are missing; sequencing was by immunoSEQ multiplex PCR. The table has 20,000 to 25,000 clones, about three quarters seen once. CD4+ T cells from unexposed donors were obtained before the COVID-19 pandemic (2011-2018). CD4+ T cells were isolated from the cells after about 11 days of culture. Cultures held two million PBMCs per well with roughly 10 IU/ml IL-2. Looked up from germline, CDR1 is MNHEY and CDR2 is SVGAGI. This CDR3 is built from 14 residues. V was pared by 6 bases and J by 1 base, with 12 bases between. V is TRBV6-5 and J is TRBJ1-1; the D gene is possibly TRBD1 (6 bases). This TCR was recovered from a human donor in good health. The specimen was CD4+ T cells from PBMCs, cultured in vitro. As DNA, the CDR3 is TGTGCCAGCAGGGACTGGACAGAGAACACTGAAGCTTTCTTT. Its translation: CASRDWTENTEAFF.